This T cell receptor (beta chain) comes out of a study of OX40 agonist ivuxolimab in advanced cancers. Across the study: Anti-PD-1, anti-PD-L1 or anti-CTLA-4 therapy given earlier was allowed, and over 35% had some.

V lost 6 bases and J 5 bases, leaving 19 bases between the germline ends. CDR1 and CDR2 from the germline V gene are SNHLY and FYNNEI. The CDR3 spans 15 residues. Profiled with immunoSEQ multiplex PCR; TCRdb holds only in-frame clones, not every one. The data hold about 12,000 clones, with 80% to 85% observed a single time. Notes on the study in general: Clonal expansion by week 6 occurred in CD4+ and CD8+ blood T cells (at 0.1 to 3.0 mg/kg).

About this clone itself: Its antigen remains unidentified.

Sequences were derived from CD4+ or CD8+ T cells sorted from blood, sampled in a trial of the OX40 agonist ivuxolimab. The chain couples TRBV2 to TRBJ2-5; D may be TRBD2 (5 bases). The receptor comes from an adult with an advanced solid tumor such as melanoma, head and neck, liver or kidney cancer. CDR3 loop: CASSALERAGETQYF. The CDR3, as DNA: TGTGCCAGCAGCGCACTAGAGAGGGCGGGTGAGACCCAGTACTTC.